The 4 T cell receptor beta chains reported below all come from one sample, sequenced in a study of shared clonotypes between healthy human individuals. TCRdb's copy holds only in-frame clones and misses some; the assay was immunoSEQ multiplex PCR. The sample consists of approximately 2,300,000 clones, around 92% of them appearing once. Sequencing input: naive CD4+ T cells from PBMCs. As for subset: CD45RA+ positively selected. Source of these receptors: a young man in good health. Some clones in this sample may be carry-over from other donors' samples.

This chain connects TRBV11-3 to TRBJ2-1, with D tentatively TRBD2 (6 bases). Trimming shortened V by 8 bases and J by 8 bases, and 10 bases separated the two germline ends. The germline gives CDR1 SGHNT, CDR2 YENEEA. This CDR3 spans 11 amino acids. The chain's CDR3 is CASGGKDEQFF. The CDR3, as DNA: TGTGCCAGCGGGGGGAAAGATGAGCAGTTCTTC.

The V call is TRBV7-2, the J call TRBJ1-1; 8 bases map to TRBD1. CDR3 size: 15 residues. The V segment lost 5 bases and the J segment 6 bases; nucleotides outside the gene matches: 11. Looked up from germline, CDR1 is SGHTA and CDR2 is FQGNSA. The DNA of the CDR3 is TGTGCCAGCAGCCCGGACAGGGCCCTTAATCCTGAAGCTTTCTTT. This sequence encodes CASSPDRALNPEAFF.

V usage is TRBV5-4 and J usage is TRBJ2-3; D perhaps matches TRBD1 (5 bases). The CDR3 contains 15 residues. Trimming left V 0 bases short and J 5 bases short, with 13 bases between. CDR1 SGHNT and CDR2 YYREEE come from the germline V gene (reference sequence). The CDR3 sequence: CASSLAGRLQDTQYF. The CDR3 DNA is TGTGCCAGCAGCTTGGCAGGGCGATTGCAAGATACGCAGTATTTT.

The chain is built from TRBV15 and TRBJ2-2; D may correspond to TRBD1 or TRBD2 (6 bases each). Germline CDR1 LNHNV, CDR2 YYDKDF (reference sequence). This CDR3 is built from 14 residues. V was pared by 7 bases and J by 5 bases, with 14 bases between. CDR3 nucleotides: TGTGCCACCACTAAGACGGGGGCGACCGGGGAGCTGTTTTTT. Protein: CATTKTGATGELFF.